These 25 T cell receptor beta chains were all obtained from the same sample, sequenced in a study of shared clonotypes between healthy human individuals. Sequenced by immunoSEQ multiplex PCR; TCRdb stores in-frame clones only, minus some. The profile shows approximately 2,200,000 clones, about 92% of them singletons. Naive CD8 cells comprised CD45RO-negative, CCR7-positively selected cells, excluding terminally differentiated effector memory CD45RA+ cells. Sequencing used naive CD8+ T cells from PBMCs. The source is a young man in good health. Some clones in this sample may be carry-over from other donors' samples.

This sequence joins TRBV9 and TRBJ1-2; tentatively, D is TRBD1 (5 bases). CDR3 length: 17 residues. Trimming stripped 0 bases from V and 0 bases from J, with 15 bases between. Per germline, CDR1 SGDLS and CDR2 YYNGEE. The CDR3 nucleotides are TGTGCCAGCAGCGTAGCGGTGGGGGACGAAGCTAACTATGGCTACACCTTC. As protein: CASSVAVGDEANYGYTF.

The rearrangement joins TRBV27 to TRBJ2-3; D perhaps matches TRBD2 (5 bases). From germline, CDR1 is MNHEY and CDR2 SMNVEV (reference sequence). The V gene lost 4 bases and the J gene lost 7 bases, with 18 bases spanning the gap. The CDR3 covers 15 residues. CDR3 sequence (DNA): TGTGCCAGCAGTTCCGACTACCCCTACATGTATACGCAGTATTTT. Translation: CASSSDYPYMYTQYF.

Written as DNA, the CDR3 is TGTGCCAGCAGCTTAGTGGCAGGGGCCTACGGCGAGCAGTACTTC. Encoded protein: CASSLVAGAYGEQYF. V gene TRBV7-9 combines with J gene TRBJ2-7; maybe TRBD1 (6 bases). V was clipped by 1 base and J by 6 bases, with 16 bases between them. CDR1 and CDR2 (germline): SEHNR, FQNEAQ (reference sequence). The CDR3 spans 15 residues.

The V call is TRBV7-9, the J call TRBJ2-7; D unclear. CDR3 length: 13 amino acids. From germline, CDR1 is SEHNR and CDR2 FQNEAQ (reference sequence). The ends were cut back, 5 bases at V and 3 bases at J, with 11 bases in the middle. This CDR3 is CASSMTRDYEQYF. DNA of the CDR3: TGTGCCAGCAGCATGACAAGGGACTACGAGCAGTACTTC.

CDR3 in DNA: TGTGCCAGCAGTTACCCCGGCGGAGCGAACACCGGGGAGCTGTTTTTT. Its translation is CASSYPGGANTGELFF. The chain joins TRBV6-5 to TRBJ2-2; no clear D gene. This CDR3 region has 16 residues. The germline CDR1 and CDR2 sequences are MNHEY and SVGAGI. V lost 2 bases to trimming and J lost 0 bases, with 10 bases between them.

This clone was detected only once. The J gene is TRBJ2-6, the V gene TRBV10-3; D gene uncertain. The length of the CDR3 is 16 residues. Germline V lookup: CDR1 ENHRY, CDR2 SYGVKD. The germline V and J ends were trimmed by 5 bases and 0 bases, with 11 bases remaining between them. CDR3 region: CAISSPLVSGANVLTF. CDR3 in DNA: TGTGCCATCAGTTCCCCCCTTGTCTCTGGGGCCAACGTCCTGACTTTC.

The chain uses TRBV11-3 and TRBJ1-1; D is uncertain. Germline CDR1 reads SGHNT; CDR2 reads YENEEA. Trimming pared 3 bases from V and 11 bases from J, leaving 16 bases between. The CDR3 is made up of 13 amino acids. The CDR3 reads CASSFSYSGSAFF. The CDR3 DNA reads as TGTGCCAGCAGCTTTTCGTATTCCGGGTCGGCTTTCTTT.

This chain uses TRBV11-2 with TRBJ2-7; 8 nucleotides align to TRBD2. Trimming removed 1 base from V and 7 bases from J; junction bases left unmatched: 9. The CDR3 spans 15 residues. The germline gives CDR1 SGHAT, CDR2 FQNNGV. The CDR3 protein is CASSLATGGPGEQYF. CDR3 bases: TGTGCCAGCAGCTTAGCGACGGGAGGGCCGGGGGAGCAGTACTTC. The complete variable domain, with remaining parts taken from reference TRBV11-2 and TRBJ2-7, reads EAGVAQSPRYKIIEKRQSVAFWCNPISGHATLYWYQQILGQGPKLLIQFQNNGVVDDSQLPKDRFSAERLKGVDSTLKIQPAKLEDSAVYLCASSLATGGPGEQYFGPGTRLTVT.

A single count supports this clone. The chain combines TRBV11-2 with TRBJ2-1; TRBD2 matches at 11 bases. With 5 bases clipped from V and 7 bases from J, the junction kept 13 bases outside the gene matches. Germline assignment: CDR1 SGHAT and CDR2 FQNNGV. The CDR3 is made up of 17 amino acids. The CDR3 DNA reads as TGTGCCAGCAGCAAACCCCCCGGGACTAGCGGACTGAATGAGCAGTTCTTC. Amino acids: CASSKPPGTSGLNEQFF.

The chain combines TRBV7-3 with TRBJ2-1; the match to TRBD2 covers 8 bases. J was trimmed by 5 bases and V by 3 bases; bases with no gene match: 6. Germline assignment: CDR1 SGHTA and CDR2 FQGTGA. This CDR3 is 15 amino acids long. The CDR3 coding sequence is TGTGCCAGCAGCTTGGGTAGCGGGAATAACAATGAGCAGTTCTTC. This gives the protein CASSLGSGNNNEQFF. Full variable domain (missing parts from reference TRBV7-3 and TRBJ2-1): GAGVSQTPSNKVTEKGKYVELRCDPISGHTALYWYRQSLGQGPEFLIYFQGTGAADDSGLPNDRFFAVRPEGSVSTLKIQRTERGDSAVYLCASSLGSGNNNEQFFGPGTRLTVL.

The chain joins TRBV9 to TRBJ2-3; tentative D call: TRBD2 (5 bases). The CDR3 has 16 residues. The germline CDR1 and CDR2 sequences are SGDLS and YYNGEE. Deletions cut 0 bases from V and 2 bases from J, with 13 bases between. DNA for the CDR3: TGTGCCAGCAGCGTAGGGCAGGACTCATACACAGATACGCAGTATTTT. Its translation is CASSVGQDSYTDTQYF.

The rearrangement uses TRBV2 and TRBJ1-1; 7 nucleotides match TRBD1. Germline loops: CDR1 SNHLY, CDR2 FYNNEI. The V gene end was trimmed by 2 bases and the J gene end by 1 base; junction bases not matched to a gene: 4. The length of the CDR3 is 15 residues. The CDR3 sequence: CASSEIGQANTEAFF. The DNA for the CDR3 is TGTGCCAGCAGTGAAATCGGACAGGCGAACACTGAAGCTTTCTTT. The full variable domain, its missing parts supplied by reference TRBV2 and TRBJ1-1, is EPEVTQTPSHQVTQMGQEVILRCVPISNHLYFYWYRQILGQKVEFLVSFYNNEISEKSEIFDDQFSVERPDGSNFTLKIRSTKLEDSAMYFCASSEIGQANTEAFFGQGTRLTVV.

The genes are TRBV5-1 and TRBJ2-1; D uncertain. This CDR3 is built from 15 residues. Germline lookup yields CDR1 SGHRS and CDR2 YFSETQ. V was shortened by 5 bases and J by 3 bases, with 15 bases between the two germline ends. CDR3 nucleotide sequence: TGCGCCAGCAGGTTATTCCCGAAGGGCTACAATGAGCAGTTCTTC. Its protein product is CASRLFPKGYNEQFF. The whole variable domain, filled in from reference TRBV5-1 and TRBJ2-1, reads KAGVTQTPRYLIKTRGQQVTLSCSPISGHRSVSWYQQTPGQGLQFLFEYFSETQRNKGNFPGRFSGRQFSNSRSEMNVSTLELGDSALYLCASRLFPKGYNEQFFGPGTRLTVL.

V gene TRBV27 combines with J gene TRBJ2-7, with 10 bases identical to TRBD2. The CDR3 runs to 15 residues. Losses at the gene ends were 6 bases for V and 7 bases for J; bases not matched to a gene: 12. Germline lookup yields CDR1 MNHEY and CDR2 SMNVEV (reference sequence). Written as DNA, the CDR3 is TGTGCCAGCAGCACTCGAACTAGCGGGACGTGGGAGCAGTACTTC. It codes for CASSTRTSGTWEQYF.

The V gene is TRBV4-1, the J gene TRBJ2-2, with D unresolved. The CDR3 covers 17 residues. The V end was cut by 0 bases, the J end by 5 bases, with 16 bases between. Germline CDR1 reads MGHRA; CDR2 reads YSYEKL. The CDR3 loop is CASSQDRLVRKTGELFF. The CDR3 DNA sequence: TGCGCCAGCAGCCAAGATCGGCTGGTCAGGAAGACCGGGGAGCTGTTTTTT.

The CDR3 nucleotides are TGTGCCAGCAGCGCCGGGCAAGAGGCCGAGCAGTACTTC. Translated, it gives CASSAGQEAEQYF. The chain couples TRBV28 to TRBJ2-7; D remains unclear. Trimming removed 6 bases at V and 6 bases at J, with 15 bases between. Germline CDR1 MDHEN, CDR2 SYDVKM. The CDR3 has 13 amino acids.

The chain links TRBV13 to TRBJ2-3; no definite D call. CDR1 and CDR2 from the germline V gene are PRHDT and FYEKMQ (reference sequence). CDR3 length: 13 amino acids. Trimming cost V 2 bases and J 7 bases, with 10 bases left between them. DNA for the CDR3: TGTGCCAGCAGCTTAAGACTCGAACATACGCAGTATTTT. This sequence encodes CASSLRLEHTQYF.

About this clone: Other DNA sequences in the sample encode the same CDR3. This sequence joins TRBV4-1 and TRBJ1-3; 9 bases are a match to TRBD1. The V gene's germline CDR1 is MGHRA and CDR2 YSYEKL. This CDR3 region has 15 residues. Trimming cost V 3 bases and J 1 base; bases outside gene matches: 1. In DNA form, the CDR3 reads TGCGCCAGCAGCCAGACAGGGGGTTCTGGAAACACCATATATTTT. Translated, it gives CASSQTGGSGNTIYF.

The V call is TRBV18, the J call TRBJ1-1; D is uncertain. The CDR3 runs to 17 residues. Germline lookup yields CDR1 KGHSH and CDR2 LQKENI. Trimming shortened V by 0 bases and J by 1 base, and 15 bases separated the two germline ends. Here the CDR3 reads CASSPPYSWETNTEAFF. The CDR3 DNA sequence: TGTGCCAGCTCACCACCTTATAGTTGGGAGACGAACACTGAAGCTTTCTTT.

In this sample, this clone turned up once. The chain joins TRBV9 to TRBJ2-3; TRBD2 aligns across 16 bases. The germline gives CDR1 SGDLS, CDR2 YYNGEE. This CDR3 spans 20 amino acids. V was pared by 3 bases and J by 4 bases, with 14 bases of the junction left unmatched. The chain's CDR3 is CASSDPREGLAGGPADTQYF. The CDR3 coding sequence is TGTGCCAGCAGCGATCCCAGGGAGGGACTAGCGGGAGGGCCCGCAGATACGCAGTATTTT.

The chain links TRBV28 to TRBJ1-2, with D tentatively TRBD1 (5 bases). The ends were cut back, 3 bases at V and 4 bases at J, with 15 bases in the middle. Germline V lookup: CDR1 MDHEN, CDR2 SYDVKM. This CDR3 is built from 15 residues. The CDR3 reads CASSLVAGGVYGYTF. The CDR3, as DNA: TGTGCCAGCAGTTTGGTAGCGGGGGGGGTCTATGGCTACACCTTC.

The chain carries TRBV4-3 and TRBJ2-2, with D tentatively TRBD2 (5 bases). Trimming left V 4 bases short and J 6 bases short, with 15 bases between. This CDR3 has 15 amino acids. CDR1 is LGHNA and CDR2 is YSLEER in the germline V gene. The CDR3 loop is CASSPEATLAGELFF. The CDR3 DNA is TGCGCCAGCAGCCCGGAGGCGACACTTGCCGGGGAGCTGTTTTTT.

The J gene is TRBJ1-4, the V gene TRBV4-1; the D is unclear. Germline V gene lookup returns CDR1 MGHRA and CDR2 YSYEKL. Trimming cost V 3 bases and J 4 bases, with 12 bases left between them. This CDR3 region has 15 residues. This chain's CDR3 is CASSHQGNGNEKLFF. The CDR3 DNA sequence: TGCGCCAGCAGCCACCAAGGGAACGGTAATGAAAAACTGTTTTTT.

The chain combines TRBV4-1 with TRBJ2-7; perhaps TRBD2 as D (6 bases). The CDR3 covers 15 residues. The germline V gene has CDR1 MGHRA and CDR2 YSYEKL. Trimming shortened V by 0 bases and J by 4 bases, and 13 bases separated the two germline ends. The CDR3 DNA reads as TGCGCCAGCAGCCAAGAGACTAGAAGCTTGTACGAGCAGTACTTC. Translated, it gives CASSQETRSLYEQYF.

This clone was seen only once. This CDR3 reads CASSPLTRNNEQFF. The CDR3 bases are TGTGCCAGCAGCCCCCTGACCAGAAACAATGAGCAGTTCTTC. V usage is TRBV5-8 and J usage is TRBJ2-1; no reliable D call. The CDR3 spans 14 residues. Germline V CDR1 and CDR2: SGHTS, YDEGEE. The germline V and J ends were trimmed by 4 bases and 5 bases, with 13 bases remaining between them.